The 10 T cell receptor beta chains below all came from one sample that was sequenced in a study of T cell responses to AZD1222 COVID-19 vaccine (dated by TCRdb to about 2021). The library was generated by the immunoSEQ multiplex PCR assay. This immuneACCESS table, as held by TCRdb, lists in-frame sequences with V and J called but not all clones. Of the missing ones, under half trace to an unresolved V gene in checked studies; the others have no known cause. The sample contains about 150,000 clones, 75% to 95% of them found a single time. The ten biggest clones cover under 1.5% of the sample. The label giving this sample's time point can be read as: baseline before first vaccination. Sequencing used peripheral blood, obtained on day 0 of AZD1222 vaccination. The receptors were sampled from an adult in good health.

The sample holds one count of this clone. The chain couples TRBV5-6 to TRBJ2-5; no definite D call. The CDR3 runs 15 residues. V lost 7 bases, J lost 1 base, and 17 bases lay in between. Per the germline V gene, CDR1 is SGHDT and CDR2 is YYEEEE. In DNA form, the CDR3 reads TGTGCCAGCGCCCGAAGCGTTCTATCCCAAGAGACCCAGTACTTC. Translation gives CASARSVLSQETQYF.

The chain employs TRBV28 and TRBJ1-3, with unresolved D. This CDR3 contains 13 residues. V lost 7 bases, J lost 0 bases, and 7 bases lay in between. In germline, CDR1 is MDHEN, CDR2 SYDVKM. The DNA for the CDR3 is TGTGCCAGCATAGCCAGCTCTGGAAACACCATATATTTT. Translation gives CASIASSGNTIYF.

This clone was observed once. V and J are TRBV2 and TRBJ1-3; D is perhaps TRBD1 (5 bases). The CDR3 contains 14 residues. Germline assignment: CDR1 SNHLY and CDR2 FYNNEI. With 8 bases removed from V and 2 bases from J, the gap between germline ends came to 13 bases. The CDR3 DNA follows: TGTGCCAGCGGGGGGTGGGAAACTGGAAACACCATATATTTT. This gives the protein CASGGWETGNTIYF.

This clone appeared a few times. The chain combines TRBV6-2 or TRBV6-3 with TRBJ2-4, with 7 bases that match TRBD1. Losses at the gene ends were 6 bases for V and 7 bases for J; bases not matched to a gene: 6. The CDR3 contains 13 residues. The germline V gene encodes CDR1 MNHEY and CDR2 SVGEGT. The CDR3 is CASSQQQGNIQYF. CDR3 nucleotides: TGTGCCAGCAGCCAACAACAGGGGAACATTCAGTACTTC.

The rearrangement uses TRBV27 and TRBJ1-3, with TRBD1 matching over 8 bases. After removal of 6 bases from V and 4 bases from J, the junction contained 5 bases not matched to a gene. The CDR3 consists of 14 residues. Germline CDR1 is MNHEY and CDR2 is SMNVEV (reference sequence). As DNA, the CDR3 is TGTGCCAGCAGCTTGCAGGGGGCAGGAAACACCATATATTTT. Encoded protein: CASSLQGAGNTIYF.

The CDR3 reads CASSLAVRVSNQPQHF. The CDR3 nucleotides are TGTGCCAGCAGCTTAGCGGTTCGGGTTAGCAATCAGCCCCAGCATTTT. The chain has TRBV7-9 and TRBJ1-5; D call uncertain. Trimming shortened V by 0 bases and J by 0 bases, and 9 bases separated the two germline ends. There are 16 residues in the CDR3. CDR1 is SEHNR and CDR2 is FQNEAQ in the germline V gene (reference sequence).

The chain uses TRBV2 and TRBJ1-1; D not certain. The CDR3 spans 15 residues. V was shortened by 3 bases and J by 4 bases, with 15 bases between the two germline ends. Germline V gives CDR1 SNHLY, CDR2 FYNNEI. The CDR3: CASSELMSAGTEAFF. The DNA for the CDR3 is TGTGCCAGCAGTGAGCTAATGAGTGCGGGCACTGAAGCTTTCTTT.

The chain employs TRBV5-8 and TRBJ1-2; tentatively, D is TRBD1 (6 bases). CDR3 length: 13 amino acids. Trimming removed 2 bases from V and 8 bases from J, with 13 bases in between. Germline CDR1 is SGHTS and CDR2 is YDEGEE. As DNA, the CDR3 is TGTGCCAGCAGCTTTCGGACAGCAGGAGGCTACACCTTC. The encoded protein is CASSFRTAGGYTF. Looking up the rest from reference TRBV5-8 and TRBJ1-2 gives the full variable domain: EAGVTQSPTHLIKTRGQQATLRCSPISGHTSVYWYQQALGLGLQFLLWYDEGEERNRGNFPPRFSGRQFPNYSSELNVNALELEDSALYLCASSFRTAGGYTFGSGTRLTVV.

CDR3 sequence: CASSLVQLNYGYTF. Here the CDR3 DNA reads TGTGCCAGCAGCTTGGTACAACTAAACTATGGCTACACCTTC. This chain uses TRBV5-6 with TRBJ1-2; D gene unclear. Trimming shortened V by 0 bases and J by 2 bases, and 8 bases separated the two germline ends. The CDR3 covers 14 residues. Germline values: CDR1 SGHDT, CDR2 YYEEEE.

This chain uses TRBV12-3 or TRBV12-4 with TRBJ1-1; D is uncertain. Deletions cut 5 bases from V and 7 bases from J, with 8 bases between. CDR3 size: 11 residues. DNA for the CDR3: TGTGCCAGCAGTCGGTCGTTTGAAGCTTTCTTT. This sequence encodes CASSRSFEAFF.